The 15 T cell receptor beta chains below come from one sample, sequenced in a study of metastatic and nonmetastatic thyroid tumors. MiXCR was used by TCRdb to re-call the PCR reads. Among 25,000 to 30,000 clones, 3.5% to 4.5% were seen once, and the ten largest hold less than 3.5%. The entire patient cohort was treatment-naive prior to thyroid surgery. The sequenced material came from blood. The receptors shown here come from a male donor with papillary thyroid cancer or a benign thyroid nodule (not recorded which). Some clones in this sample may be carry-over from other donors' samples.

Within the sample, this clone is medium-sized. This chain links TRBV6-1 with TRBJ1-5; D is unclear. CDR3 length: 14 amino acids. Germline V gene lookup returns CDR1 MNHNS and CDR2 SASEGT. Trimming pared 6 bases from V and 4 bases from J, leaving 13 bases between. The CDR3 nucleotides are TGTGCCAGCAGCCTAGGCGGGCAGAATCAGCCCCAGCATTTT. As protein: CASSLGGQNQPQHF.

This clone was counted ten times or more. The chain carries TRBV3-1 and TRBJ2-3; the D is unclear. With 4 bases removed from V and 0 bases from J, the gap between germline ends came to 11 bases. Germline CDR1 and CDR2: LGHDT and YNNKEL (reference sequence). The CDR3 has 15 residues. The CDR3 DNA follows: TGTGCCAGCAGCCCAAATCGACTGAGCACAGATACGCAGTATTTT. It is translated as CASSPNRLSTDTQYF.

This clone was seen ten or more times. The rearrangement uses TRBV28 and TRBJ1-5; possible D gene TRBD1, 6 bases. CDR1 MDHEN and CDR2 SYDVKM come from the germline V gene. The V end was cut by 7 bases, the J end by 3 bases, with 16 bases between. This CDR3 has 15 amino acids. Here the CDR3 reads CASTTAWGANQPQHF. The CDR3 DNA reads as TGTGCCAGCACCACAGCGTGGGGGGCCAATCAGCCCCAGCATTTT.

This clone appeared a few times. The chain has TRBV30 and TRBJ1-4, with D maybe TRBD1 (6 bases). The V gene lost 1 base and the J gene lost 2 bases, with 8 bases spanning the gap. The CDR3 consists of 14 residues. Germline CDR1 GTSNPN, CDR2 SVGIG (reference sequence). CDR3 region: CAWSAGVTNEKLFF. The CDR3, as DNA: TGTGCCTGGAGTGCAGGGGTTACTAATGAAAAACTGTTTTTT. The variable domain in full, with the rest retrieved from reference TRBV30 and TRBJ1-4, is SQTIHQWPATLVQPVGSPLSLECTVEGTSNPNLYWYRQAAGRGLQLLFYSVGIGQISSEVPQNLSASRPQDRQFILSSKKLLLSDSGFYLCAWSAGVTNEKLFFGSGTQLSVL.

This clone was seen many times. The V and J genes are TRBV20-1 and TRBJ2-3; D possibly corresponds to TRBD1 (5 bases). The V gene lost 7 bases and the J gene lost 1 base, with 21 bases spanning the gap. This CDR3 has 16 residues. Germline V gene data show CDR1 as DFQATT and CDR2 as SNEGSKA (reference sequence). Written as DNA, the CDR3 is TGCAGTGTACAGTCGCCCAGGGCCCGTCGCACAGATACGCAGTATTTT. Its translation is CSVQSPRARRTDTQYF.

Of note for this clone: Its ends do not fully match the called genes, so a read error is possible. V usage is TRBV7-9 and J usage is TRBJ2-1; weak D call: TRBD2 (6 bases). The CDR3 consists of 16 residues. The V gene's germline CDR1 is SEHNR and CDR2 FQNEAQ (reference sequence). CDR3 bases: TGTGCAAGCAGCCCCAAGAGGAGGGTCTACTACAATGAGCAGTTCTTC. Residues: CASSPKRRVYYNEQFF.

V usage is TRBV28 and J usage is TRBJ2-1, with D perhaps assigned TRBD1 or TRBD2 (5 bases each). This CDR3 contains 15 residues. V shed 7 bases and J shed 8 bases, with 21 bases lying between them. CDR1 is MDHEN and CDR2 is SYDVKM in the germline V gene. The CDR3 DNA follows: TGTGCCAGCATTCCCGGGACGGTGGACCTCGATGAGCAGTTCTTC. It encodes CASIPGTVDLDEQFF.

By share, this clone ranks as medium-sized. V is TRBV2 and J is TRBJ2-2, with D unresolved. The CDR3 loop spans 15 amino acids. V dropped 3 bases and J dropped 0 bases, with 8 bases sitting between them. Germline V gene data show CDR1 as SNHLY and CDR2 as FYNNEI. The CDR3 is CASSELRTNTGELFF. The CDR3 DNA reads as TGTGCCAGCAGTGAGTTGCGAACGAACACCGGGGAGCTGTTTTTT.

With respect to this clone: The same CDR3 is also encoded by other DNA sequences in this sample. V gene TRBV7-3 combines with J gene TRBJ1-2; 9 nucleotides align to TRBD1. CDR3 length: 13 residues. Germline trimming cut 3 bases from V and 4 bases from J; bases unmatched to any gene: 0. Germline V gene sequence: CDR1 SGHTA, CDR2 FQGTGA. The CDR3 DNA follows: TGTGCCAGCAGCTTGACAGGGGGCTATGGCTACACCTTC. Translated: CASSLTGGYGYTF.

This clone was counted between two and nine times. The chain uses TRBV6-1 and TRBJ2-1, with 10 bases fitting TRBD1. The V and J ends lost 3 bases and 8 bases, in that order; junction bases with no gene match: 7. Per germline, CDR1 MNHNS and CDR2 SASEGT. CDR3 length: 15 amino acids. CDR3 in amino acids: CASSDRDRGEDEQFF. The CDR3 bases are TGTGCCAGCAGTGACCGGGACAGGGGAGAGGATGAGCAGTTCTTC.

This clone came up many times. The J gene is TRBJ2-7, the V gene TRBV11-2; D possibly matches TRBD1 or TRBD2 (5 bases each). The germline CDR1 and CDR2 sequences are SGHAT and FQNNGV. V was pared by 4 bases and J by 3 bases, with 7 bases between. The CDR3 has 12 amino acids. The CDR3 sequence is CASSWDLYEQYF. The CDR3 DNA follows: TGTGCCAGCAGCTGGGACCTCTACGAGCAGTACTTC.

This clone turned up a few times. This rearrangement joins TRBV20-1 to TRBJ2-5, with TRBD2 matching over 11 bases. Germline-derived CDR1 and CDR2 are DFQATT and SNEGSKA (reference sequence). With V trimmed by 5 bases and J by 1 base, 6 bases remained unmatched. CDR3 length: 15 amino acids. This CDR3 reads CSAFDLAGGQETQYF. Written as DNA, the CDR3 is TGCAGTGCTTTTGACCTAGCGGGAGGCCAAGAGACCCAGTACTTC.

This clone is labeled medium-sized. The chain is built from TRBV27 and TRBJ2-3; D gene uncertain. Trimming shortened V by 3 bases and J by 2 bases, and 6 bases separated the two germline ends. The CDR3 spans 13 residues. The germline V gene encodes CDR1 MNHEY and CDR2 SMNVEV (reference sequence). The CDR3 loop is CASSFLPTDTQYF. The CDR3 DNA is TGTGCCAGCAGTTTCCTGCCCACAGATACGCAGTATTTT.

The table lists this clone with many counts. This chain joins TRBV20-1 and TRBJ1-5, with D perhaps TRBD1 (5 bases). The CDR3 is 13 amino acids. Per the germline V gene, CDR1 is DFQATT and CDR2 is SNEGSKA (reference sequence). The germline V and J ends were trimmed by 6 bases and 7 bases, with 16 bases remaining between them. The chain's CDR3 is CSALLQGGQPQHF. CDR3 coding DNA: TGCAGTGCCTTGTTGCAGGGCGGGCAGCCCCAGCATTTT.

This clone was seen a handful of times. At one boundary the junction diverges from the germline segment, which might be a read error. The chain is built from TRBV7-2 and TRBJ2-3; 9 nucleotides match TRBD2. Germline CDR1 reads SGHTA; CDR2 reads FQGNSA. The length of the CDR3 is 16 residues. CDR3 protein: CASLSGGRAFTDTQYF. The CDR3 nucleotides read TGTGCCAGCCTATCAGGCGGGAGGGCGTTCACAGACACGCAGTATTTT.